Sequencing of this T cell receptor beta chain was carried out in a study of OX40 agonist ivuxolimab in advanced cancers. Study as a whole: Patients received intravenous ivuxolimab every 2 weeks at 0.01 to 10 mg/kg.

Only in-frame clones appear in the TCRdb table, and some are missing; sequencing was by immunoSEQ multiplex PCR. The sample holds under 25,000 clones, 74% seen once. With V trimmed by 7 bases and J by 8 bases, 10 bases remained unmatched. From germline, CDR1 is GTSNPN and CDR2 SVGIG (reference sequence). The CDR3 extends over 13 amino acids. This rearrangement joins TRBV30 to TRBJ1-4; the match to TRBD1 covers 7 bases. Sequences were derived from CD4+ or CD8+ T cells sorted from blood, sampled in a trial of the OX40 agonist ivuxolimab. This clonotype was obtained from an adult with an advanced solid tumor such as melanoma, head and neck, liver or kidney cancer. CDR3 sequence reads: CAYNRDSREKLFF. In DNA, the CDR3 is TGTGCCTACAACCGGGACAGCAGAGAAAAACTGTTTTTT.